This T cell receptor (beta chain) derives from a study of CD8+CD57+ T cells in acquired aplastic anemia. Study-wide background: DNA recovered from sorted CD4+ and CD8+ cells had a mean of approximately 3 ug. The study's findings and limits: There were some 30 CD8+ CDR3 sequences that occurred in both patients and controls. Patients were compared with controls for CD8+ Simpson's diversity, and no significant difference emerged.

This clonotype was found many times. Its cognate antigen is unknown. Patients included in sequencing had previously demonstrated CD8+CD57+ cell expansion by flow cytometry. At the time of blood sampling, patients had not yet received any therapy. The CDR3 sequence is 14 residues long. J lost 4 bases, V lost 5 bases, and 5 bases had no gene match. Germline values: CDR1 MNHNS, CDR2 SASEGT. The use of genomic DNA as template underpinned the TCR beta VDJ and CDR3 profiling. TCRdb ran MiXCR on the reads and lists one entry per CDR3 protein. The sample consists of around 170,000 distinct CDR3 sequences, roughly half of them appearing once.

The rearrangement uses TRBV6-1 and TRBJ2-5; TRBD1 aligns across 9 bases. The source is a human donor with aplastic anemia. Sequencing input: sorted CD4+, CD8+, or CD8+CD57+ T cells (not recorded which) from PBMCs. Here the CDR3 DNA reads TGTGCCAGCAGTCGGGACAGGGTTTCAGAGACCCAGTACTTC. This codes for CASSRDRVSETQYF.